Listed below are T cell receptor beta chains from one sample, sequenced in a study of T-cell memory formation after mild COVID-19. A single record per CDR3 protein comes from TCRdb applying MiXCR to the 5' RACE reads. Among more than 110,000 distinct CDR3 sequences listed, roughly 13% were seen once. The sequenced material came from PBMCs or a T cell subset sorted from them (not recorded which). The receptors come from an adult woman who had mild COVID-19 (a few samples of this study predate the infection). Cell type and time point are not known. The CDR3 runs from the conserved cysteine through the conserved F or W. D genes are given only for firm matches. Some rows mark clone size as missing; the rest say once, few, many or name a class of expanded clone.

j_call d_call clone_size v_call cdr3_aa cdr3_nt
TRBJ2-2 - - TRBV27 CASSLSGRGYHTGELFF TGTGCCAGCAGTTTATCGGGCCGGGGTTACCACACCGGGGAGCTGTTTTTT
TRBJ2-7 TRBD1 many TRBV12-3/TRBV12-4 CASSLRGTGGHEQYF TGTGCCAGCAGTTTAAGGGGGACAGGGGGCCACGAGCAGTACTTC
TRBJ2-1 TRBD2 few TRBV7-9 CASSTHKDGGRVNEQFF TGTGCCAGCAGCACCCATAAGGACGGCGGGAGAGTGAATGAGCAGTTCTTC
TRBJ2-7 - - TRBV7-9 CASSLEAVPSYEQYF TGTGCCAGCAGCTTAGAGGCGGTCCCCTCCTACGAGCAGTACTTC
TRBJ1-1 - few TRBV5-6 CASSTETDMNTEAFF TGTGCCAGCAGCACTGAGACGGACATGAACACTGAAGCTTTCTTT
TRBJ2-5 - many TRBV11-2 CASSLEGNQETQYF TGTGCCAGCAGCTTAGAAGGGAATCAAGAGACCCAGTACTTC
TRBJ2-7 TRBD2 - TRBV6-5 CASSELAGNYEQYF TGTGCCAGCAGCGAACTAGCGGGGAACTACGAGCAGTACTTC
TRBJ1-5 TRBD1 few TRBV7-2 CASSQGQAFNQPQHF TGTGCCAGCAGCCAAGGACAGGCCTTCAATCAGCCCCAGCATTTT
TRBJ2-3 TRBD2 - TRBV12-3/TRBV12-4 CASSLLGHGGASTDTQYF TGTGCCAGCAGTTTATTGGGGCACGGGGGGGCTAGCACAGATACGCAGTATTTT
TRBJ2-1 TRBD2 few TRBV20-1 CSARTPGTSIDNEQFF TGCAGTGCTAGGACCCCCGGGACTAGTATTGACAATGAGCAGTTCTTC
TRBJ1-1 - - TRBV27 CASSLRQMNTEAFF TGTGCCAGCAGTTTACGACAGATGAACACTGAAGCTTTCTTT
TRBJ2-7 - few TRBV9 CASSGAYEQYF TGTGCCAGCAGCGGGGCCTACGAGCAGTACTTC
TRBJ2-7 TRBD2 - TRBV5-1 CASSLNAGDALAGPSSYEQYF TGCGCCAGCAGCTTGAATGCCGGGGATGCCCTAGCGGGGCCTAGCTCCTACGAGCAGTACTTC
TRBJ2-5 - - TRBV5-1 CASSLASGGETQYF TGCGCCAGCAGCTTGGCTTCGGGTGGAGAGACCCAGTACTTC
TRBJ2-1 - few TRBV24-1 CATSGERNEQFF TGTGCCACCAGTGGCGAGCGAAATGAGCAGTTCTTC
TRBJ2-1 - few TRBV2 CARRTQGDNEQFF TGTGCCAGAAGAACTCAGGGAGACAATGAGCAGTTCTTC
TRBJ2-2 - many TRBV20-1 CSAVSGRNRPGELFF TGCAGTGCGGTGTCAGGGAGAAACCGCCCCGGGGAGCTGTTTTTT